The sequence of this TCR beta chain was determined in a study of early T cells in non-severe SARS-CoV-2 infection. The wider study: Sequencing of unsorted whole blood was done on bulk RNA, leaving chains unpaired.

Trimming cost V 3 bases and J 0 bases, with 9 bases left between them. The CDR3 spans 15 residues. In TCRdb, the 5' RACE reads were re-called with MiXCR into one record per CDR3 protein. The sample lists roughly 50,000 distinct CDR3 sequences; approximately 6% were seen once. The origin of this receptor is an adult who was a healthcare worker with PCR-confirmed SARS-CoV-2 infection or an uninfected control (not recorded which). The rearrangement joins TRBV12-3 or TRBV12-4 to TRBJ1-5, with a tentative D call TRBD1 (5 bases). The sample here was whole blood, taken at baseline. The chain's CDR3 is CASSFMGGSNQPQHF. CDR3 nucleotide sequence: TGTGCCAGCAGTTTTATGGGGGGTAGCAATCAGCCCCAGCATTTT.